This T cell receptor beta chain was observed in a study of blood T cells in healthy people across ages. Study-wide background: About one barcoded beta molecule per two T cells came from capture by template switching. The study, taken as a whole, reports: The percentage of naive T cells correlated strongly with TCR beta diversity. Per-million-T-cell TCR beta diversity fell roughly linearly with age.

Comment on this clonotype: Its target is unknown.

Primed by a sample-barcoded 5' primer and a J-beta primer mix, a second PCR proceeded for 7 to 11 cycles. MiXCR, applied by TCRdb to the 5' RACE reads, yields one record per CDR3 protein. The table has 700,000 to 850,000 distinct CDR3 sequences, around 36% seen once. CDR3 length equals 15 residues. Trimming removed 0 bases from V and 0 bases from J, with 7 bases in between. CDR1 SGHRS and CDR2 YFSETQ come from the germline V gene. The genes are TRBV5-1 and TRBJ2-4; possibly TRBD1 for D (6 bases). This TCR was sampled from a man aged 18 to 30 in good health. The sample comprised blood. CDR3 nucleotide sequence: TGCGCCAGCAGCTTGGCAGGGGTAGCCAAAAACATTCAGTACTTC. The encoded protein is CASSLAGVAKNIQYF.